What follows are 6 T cell receptor beta chains derived from one specimen sequenced in a study of identifying expanded T cells in peripheral blood. Libraries were prepared by immunoSEQ multiplex PCR; TCRdb keeps only in-frame clonotypes and omits some of them. Counted here are under 150,000 clones, 75% to 90% occurring once; the ten biggest clones make up roughly 7.9%. Sequencing was carried out using blood. The receptors stem from a person between 18 and 75 years old in good health.

The chain couples TRBV6-4 to TRBJ1-3; 7 bases map to TRBD1. The V gene end was trimmed by 2 bases and the J gene end by 3 bases; junction bases not matched to a gene: 10. This CDR3 spans 17 amino acids. Germline lookup yields CDR1 MRHNA and CDR2 SNTAGT. CDR3 nucleotide sequence: TGTGCCAGCAGTGACCAACGAGAGGGGGCGCGTGGAAACACCATATATTTT. Its protein is CASSDQREGARGNTIYF.

This clone occurred once. This chain uses TRBV4-3 with TRBJ1-3, with TRBD1 identical over 8 bases. V lost 4 bases to trimming and J lost 3 bases; unmatched junction nucleotides: 5. This CDR3 contains 15 residues. Germline CDR1 is LGHNA and CDR2 is YSLEER. CDR3 region: CASSRPGGFGNTIYF. The CDR3 DNA is TGCGCCAGCAGCCGACCAGGGGGCTTTGGAAACACCATATATTTT.

The sample holds a few counts of this clone. The chain links TRBV4-1 to TRBJ2-5; D is uncertain. The J call may be mistaken, given a closer DNA end match to TRBJ2-7. Germline V gene data show CDR1 as MGHRA and CDR2 as YSYEKL. This CDR3 contains 17 residues. This chain's CDR3 is CASSQADPSDRRYEQYF. CDR3 bases: TGCGCCAGCAGCCAAGCAGACCCGTCGGACCGGAGATACGAGCAGTACTTC.

The J gene is TRBJ2-5, the V gene TRBV19; perhaps TRBD2 as D (6 bases). This CDR3 is 15 amino acids long. The germline CDR1 and CDR2 sequences are LNHDA and SQIVND (reference sequence). V lost 5 bases, J lost 3 bases, and 16 bases lay in between. CDR3 sequence (DNA): TGTGCCAGTAGTTCCCAGCGGGCCAGGGAAGAGACCCAGTACTTC. Its translation is CASSSQRAREETQYF.

The rearrangement links TRBV6-5 to TRBJ1-1; TRBD1 matches 7 bases. Germline-derived CDR1 and CDR2 are MNHEY and SVGAGI. V dropped 5 bases and J dropped 1; count of bases not matched to a gene: 7. The CDR3 runs 15 residues. CDR3 DNA sequence: TGTGCCAGCAGTCGATGGACAGGATCGAACACTGAAGCTTTCTTT. This gives the protein CASSRWTGSNTEAFF.

V gene TRBV18 combines with J gene TRBJ2-2; the D is unclear. CDR3 length: 14 residues. V was cut by 3 bases and J by 0 bases, with 5 bases left in between. Germline loops: CDR1 KGHSH, CDR2 LQKENI. The DNA of the CDR3 is TGTGCCAGCTCACCGGGCACGAACACCGGGGAGCTGTTTTTT. Amino acid sequence: CASSPGTNTGELFF.